The sequence of this TCR beta chain was determined in a study of spatial heterogeneity in lung cancer. Germline V gene sequence: CDR1 SEHNR, CDR2 FQNEAQ (reference sequence). The CDR3 runs 17 residues. V lost 5 bases, J lost 0 bases, and 17 bases lay in between. TCRdb called the 5' RACE reads again in MiXCR, with one record for every CDR3 protein. The table shows tens of thousands of distinct CDR3 sequences, with 3.5% to 5.5% occurring only once. The time point here: sample taken at primary tumor resection. The study sequenced unsorted whole RNA from tumor, nontumor lung or frozen PBMC. Donation came from over 60 patients with untreated early-stage non-small cell lung cancer. This clonotype was found many times.

The sequenced sample was PBMCs, obtained at surgery. The receptor comes from a male donor with early-stage non-small cell lung cancer. The chain is built from TRBV7-9 and TRBJ1-5; a possible D gene is TRBD1 (6 bases). Here the CDR3 reads CASSPDRLGRSNQPQHF. Written as DNA, the CDR3 is TGTGCCAGCAGCCCAGACAGGTTAGGGCGTAGCAATCAGCCCCAGCATTTT.